Listed below are T cell receptor beta chains from one sample, sequenced in a study of blood T cell repertoires in COVID-19. Clones were read by immunoSEQ multiplex PCR, and TCRdb kept only the in-frame ones, dropping some. Found here are some 320,000 clones, about 87% of them singletons; the top ten hold less than 9.5%. Sequences were obtained from peripheral blood. These receptors were taken from a woman in her 50s who had recovered from COVID-19. Each CDR3 is given with its conserved first and last residue. Fields, in order: V gene, clone size, D gene, J gene, CDR3 DNA, CDR3 protein. The D gene is left open where the match is weak. For some rows the clone size is stated as once, few or many, or as a class when expanded; others skip it.

TRBV27	.	.	TRBJ2-1	TGTGCCAGCAGTTACGACAGAAACTACAATGAGCAGTTCTTC	CASSYDRNYNEQFF
TRBV11-3	.	TRBD1	TRBJ2-1	TGTGCCAGCAGCCCCGGACAGGGAAGATCCTACAATGAGCAGTTCTTC	CASSPGQGRSYNEQFF
TRBV29-1	.	TRBD1	TRBJ1-1	TGCAGCGTTGTGACAGGGCAGAACACTGAAGCTTTCTTT	CSVVTGQNTEAFF
TRBV10-2	.	.	TRBJ2-7	TGCGCCTGCTCATCGACTGACTACGAGCAGTACTTC	CACSSTDYEQYF
TRBV28	few	.	TRBJ2-1	TGTGCCAGCAGTCTCCGGGACATTCAGTTGGATGAGCAGTTCTTC	CASSLRDIQLDEQFF
TRBV5-5	few	TRBD1	TRBJ1-2	TGTGCCAGCAGCTTGGAAGGGACAGTATACGATGGCTACACCTTC	CASSLEGTVYDGYTF
TRBV28	.	TRBD1	TRBJ1-6	TGTGCCAGCAGTTTACAGGACAGGGATTCACCCCTCCACTTT	CASSLQDRDSPLHF
TRBV19	.	TRBD1	TRBJ2-2	TGTGCCAGCCGGGACAGGGGGTACACCGGGGAGCTGTTTTTT	CASRDRGYTGELFF
TRBV11-3	.	TRBD1	TRBJ2-3	TGTGCCAGCAGCATCCGACAGGGCGCAGATACGCAGTATTTT	CASSIRQGADTQYF
TRBV24-1	.	.	TRBJ1-2	TGTGCCACCAGTGATTTGCTTTCTGAAGTATCAGGGCCTAACTATGGCTACACCTTC	CATSDLLSEVSGPNYGYTF
TRBV5-4	.	TRBD1	TRBJ2-3	TGTGCCAGCAGCCCTCGCTCTCCAGGACAGGCCTTCACAGATACGCAGTATTTT	CASSPRSPGQAFTDTQYF
TRBV10-2	.	TRBD1	TRBJ1-1	TGCGCCAGCAGCGGGGCAGGGGGCAACACTGAAGCTTTCTTT	CASSGAGGNTEAFF
TRBV11-2	.	TRBD1	TRBJ1-1	TGTGCCAGCAGCTTGACAGGGGGAGGGACTGAAGCTTTCTTT	CASSLTGGGTEAFF
TRBV4-1	.	TRBD2	TRBJ2-3	TGCGCCAGCAGCCAAGAAGTAGCGGGGGGGCCGACAGATACGCAGTATTTT	CASSQEVAGGPTDTQYF
TRBV11-3	.	.	TRBJ2-1	TGTGCCAGCAGCCCAGATCCCGGGGGTTTCAATGAGCAGTTCTTC	CASSPDPGGFNEQFF
TRBV30	.	.	TRBJ1-1	TGTGCCTGGAGTGTCTCCAGGGCAGTCGCTGAAGCTTTCTTT	CAWSVSRAVAEAFF
TRBV19	.	.	TRBJ1-5	TGTGCCAGTAATTCCAGACAGATCAATCAGCCCCAGCATTTT	CASNSRQINQPQHF
TRBV19	.	TRBD1	TRBJ2-5	TGTGCCAGTAGTATTGGGACAGGGACCAGGGGGACCCAGTACTTC	CASSIGTGTRGTQYF
TRBV28	.	.	TRBJ1-2	TGTGCCAGCATCCCTCCGGGCGGGGCGACTAACTATGGCTACACCTTC	CASIPPGGATNYGYTF
TRBV29-1	.	TRBD1	TRBJ2-7	TGCAGCGTTGGAGAGACAGGGGCAAGGGAGCAGTACTTC	CSVGETGAREQYF
TRBV6-6	.	TRBD1	TRBJ2-4	TGTGCCGTCTGGACAGGCCAGGTAGCCAAAAACATTCAGTACTTC	CAVWTGQVAKNIQYF
TRBV5-1	few	.	TRBJ1-5	TGCGCCAGCAGCTTGGATGGGGGGGGCAATCAGCCCCAGCATTTT	CASSLDGGGNQPQHF
TRBV6-2/TRBV6-3	.	TRBD2	TRBJ2-1	TGTGCCAGCAGTTACCTGGTAGCGGGATACAATGAGCAGTTCTTC	CASSYLVAGYNEQFF
TRBV12-5	.	.	TRBJ2-2	TGTGCTAGTGGTCCTGAGTACACCGGGGAGCTGTTTTTT	CASGPEYTGELFF
TRBV2	.	TRBD1	TRBJ1-2	TGTGCCAGCAGCGAGACAGGGGCCTCTGGCTACACCTTC	CASSETGASGYTF
TRBV24-1	once	TRBD2	TRBJ2-1	TGTGCCACCAGTGATAAGGGACTAGCGGAAAGCTCCTACAATGAGCAGTTCTTC	CATSDKGLAESSYNEQFF